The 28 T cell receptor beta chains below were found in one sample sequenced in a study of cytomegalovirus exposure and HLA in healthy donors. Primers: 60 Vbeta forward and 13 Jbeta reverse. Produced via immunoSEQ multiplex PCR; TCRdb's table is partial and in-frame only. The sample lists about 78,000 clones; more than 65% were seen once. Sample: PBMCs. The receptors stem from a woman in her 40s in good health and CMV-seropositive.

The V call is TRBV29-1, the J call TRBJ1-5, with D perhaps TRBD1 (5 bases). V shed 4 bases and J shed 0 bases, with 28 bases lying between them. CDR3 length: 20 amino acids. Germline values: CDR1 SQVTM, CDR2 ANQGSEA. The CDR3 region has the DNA TGCAGCGTTGTCGCGTGGGGGGGATACCCGATTCTCTATAGCAATCAGCCCCAGCATTTT. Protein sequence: CSVVAWGGYPILYSNQPQHF.

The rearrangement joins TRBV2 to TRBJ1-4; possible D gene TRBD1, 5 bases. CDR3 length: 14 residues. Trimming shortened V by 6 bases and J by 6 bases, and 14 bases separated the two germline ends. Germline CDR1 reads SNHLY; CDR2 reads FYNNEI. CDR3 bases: TGTGCCAGCAGCGGGGGAGTGGGGTATGAAAAACTGTTTTTT. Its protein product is CASSGGVGYEKLFF.

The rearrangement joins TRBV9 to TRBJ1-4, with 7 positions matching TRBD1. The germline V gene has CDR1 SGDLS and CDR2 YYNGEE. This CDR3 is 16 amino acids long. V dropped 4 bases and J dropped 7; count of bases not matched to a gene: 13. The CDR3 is CASSRTPTGSGEKLFF. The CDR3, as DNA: TGTGCCAGCAGCAGAACCCCGACAGGGAGTGGTGAAAAACTGTTTTTT. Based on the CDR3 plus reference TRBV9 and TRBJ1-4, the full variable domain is DSGVTQTPKHLITATGQRVTLRCSPRSGDLSVYWYQQSLDQGLQFLIQYYNGEERAKGNILERFSAQQFPDLHSELNLSSLELGDSALYFCASSRTPTGSGEKLFFGSGTQLSVL.

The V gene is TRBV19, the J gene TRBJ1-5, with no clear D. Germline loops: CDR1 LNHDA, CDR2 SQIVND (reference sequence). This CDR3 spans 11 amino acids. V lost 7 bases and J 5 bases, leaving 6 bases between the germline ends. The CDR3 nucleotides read TGTGCCAGTACAGTTTATCAGCCCCAGCATTTT. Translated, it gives CASTVYQPQHF.

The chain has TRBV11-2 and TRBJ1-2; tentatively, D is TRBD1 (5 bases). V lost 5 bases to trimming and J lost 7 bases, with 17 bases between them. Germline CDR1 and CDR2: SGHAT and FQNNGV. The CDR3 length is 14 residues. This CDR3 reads CASSPIQGFGGYTF. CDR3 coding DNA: TGTGCCAGCAGCCCCATTCAGGGTTTCGGTGGCTACACCTTC.

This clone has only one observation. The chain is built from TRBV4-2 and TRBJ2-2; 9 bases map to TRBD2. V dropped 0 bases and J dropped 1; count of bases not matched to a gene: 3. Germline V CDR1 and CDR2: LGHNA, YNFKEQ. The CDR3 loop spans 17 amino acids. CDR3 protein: CASSQESTSGNTGELFF. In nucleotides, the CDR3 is TGTGCCAGCAGCCAAGAATCGACTAGCGGGAACACCGGGGAGCTGTTTTTT.

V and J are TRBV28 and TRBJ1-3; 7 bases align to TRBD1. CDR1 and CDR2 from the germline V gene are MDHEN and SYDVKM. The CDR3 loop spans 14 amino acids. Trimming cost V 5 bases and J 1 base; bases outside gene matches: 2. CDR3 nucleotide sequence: TGTGCCAGCAGTGTGACAGGGTCTGGAAACACCATATATTTT. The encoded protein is CASSVTGSGNTIYF.

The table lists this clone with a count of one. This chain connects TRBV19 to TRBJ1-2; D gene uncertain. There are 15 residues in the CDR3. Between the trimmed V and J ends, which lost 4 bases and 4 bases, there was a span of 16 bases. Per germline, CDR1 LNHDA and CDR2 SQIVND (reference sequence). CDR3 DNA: TGTGCCAGTAGTACTTCTCCGGAGGTTGGCTATGGCTACACCTTC. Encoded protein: CASSTSPEVGYGYTF.

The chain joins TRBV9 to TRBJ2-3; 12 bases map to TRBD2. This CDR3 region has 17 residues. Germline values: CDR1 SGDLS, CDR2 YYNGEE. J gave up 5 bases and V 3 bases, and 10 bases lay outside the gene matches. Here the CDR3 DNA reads TGTGCCAGCAGCGCCCTCCTAGCGGGAGGGCCCCAAGATACGCAGTATTTT. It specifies CASSALLAGGPQDTQYF.

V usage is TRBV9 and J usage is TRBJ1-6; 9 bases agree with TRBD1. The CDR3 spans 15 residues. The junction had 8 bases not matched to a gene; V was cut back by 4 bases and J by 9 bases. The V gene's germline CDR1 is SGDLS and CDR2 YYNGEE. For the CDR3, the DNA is TGTGCCAGCAGCCCCCTGGCGACAGGGGGTTCACCCCTCCACTTT. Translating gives CASSPLATGGSPLHF.

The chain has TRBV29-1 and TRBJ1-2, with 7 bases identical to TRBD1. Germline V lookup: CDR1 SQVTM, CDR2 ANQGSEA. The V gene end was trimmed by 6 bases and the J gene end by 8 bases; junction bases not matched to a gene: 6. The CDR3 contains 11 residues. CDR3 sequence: CSVMTGPGYTF. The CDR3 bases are TGCAGCGTAATGACAGGGCCGGGCTACACCTTC.

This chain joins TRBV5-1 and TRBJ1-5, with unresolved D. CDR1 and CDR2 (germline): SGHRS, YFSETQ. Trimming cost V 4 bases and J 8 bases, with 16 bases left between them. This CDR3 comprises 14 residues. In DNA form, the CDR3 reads TGCGCCAGCAGCCCCGGGGAGGGTTTAAAGCCCCAGCATTTT. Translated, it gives CASSPGEGLKPQHF. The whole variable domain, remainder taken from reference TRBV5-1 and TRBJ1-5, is KAGVTQTPRYLIKTRGQQVTLSCSPISGHRSVSWYQQTPGQGLQFLFEYFSETQRNKGNFPGRFSGRQFSNSRSEMNVSTLELGDSALYLCASSPGEGLKPQHFGDGTRLSIL.

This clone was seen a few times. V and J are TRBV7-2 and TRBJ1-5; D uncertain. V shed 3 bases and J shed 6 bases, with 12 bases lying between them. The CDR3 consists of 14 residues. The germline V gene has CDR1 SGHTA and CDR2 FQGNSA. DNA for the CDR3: TGTGCCAGCAGCTTTACTATGATGGGTCAGCCCCAGCATTTT. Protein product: CASSFTMMGQPQHF.

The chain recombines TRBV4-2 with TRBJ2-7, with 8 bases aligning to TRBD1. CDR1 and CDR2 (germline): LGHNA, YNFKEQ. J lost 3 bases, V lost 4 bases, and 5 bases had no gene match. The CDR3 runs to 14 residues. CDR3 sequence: CASSRGQGIYEQYF. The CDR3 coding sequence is TGTGCCAGCAGCCGAGGACAGGGCATCTACGAGCAGTACTTC.

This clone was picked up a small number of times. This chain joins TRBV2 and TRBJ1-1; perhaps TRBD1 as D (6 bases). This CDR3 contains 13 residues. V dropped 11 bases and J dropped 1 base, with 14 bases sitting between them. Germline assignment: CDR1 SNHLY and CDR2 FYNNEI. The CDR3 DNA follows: TGTGCCGGAGCAGGGGCCTCGAACACTGAAGCTTTCTTT. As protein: CAGAGASNTEAFF.

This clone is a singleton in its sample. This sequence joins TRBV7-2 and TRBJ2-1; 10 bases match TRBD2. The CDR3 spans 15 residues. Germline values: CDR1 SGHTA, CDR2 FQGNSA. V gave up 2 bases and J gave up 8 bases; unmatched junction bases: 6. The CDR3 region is CASSLQAGGLDEQFF. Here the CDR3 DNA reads TGTGCCAGCAGCTTACAAGCGGGGGGGCTAGATGAGCAGTTCTTC.

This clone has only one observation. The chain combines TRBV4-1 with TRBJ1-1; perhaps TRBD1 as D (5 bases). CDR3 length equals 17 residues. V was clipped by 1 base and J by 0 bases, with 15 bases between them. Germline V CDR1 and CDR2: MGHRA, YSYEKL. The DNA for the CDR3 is TGCGCCAGCAGCCAAGTCCGTACAGGTGGGATGAACACTGAAGCTTTCTTT. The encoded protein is CASSQVRTGGMNTEAFF.

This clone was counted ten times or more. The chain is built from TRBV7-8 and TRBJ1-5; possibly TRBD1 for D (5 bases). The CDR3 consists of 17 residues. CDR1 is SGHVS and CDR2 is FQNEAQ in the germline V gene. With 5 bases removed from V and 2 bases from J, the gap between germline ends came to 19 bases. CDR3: CASSLGLQEGRNQPQHF. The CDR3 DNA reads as TGTGCCAGCAGCCTAGGTTTACAGGAGGGACGCAATCAGCCCCAGCATTTT.

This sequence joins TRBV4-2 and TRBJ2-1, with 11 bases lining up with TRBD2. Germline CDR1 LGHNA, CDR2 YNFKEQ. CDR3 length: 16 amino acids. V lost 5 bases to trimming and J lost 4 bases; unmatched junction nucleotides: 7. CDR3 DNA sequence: TGTGCCAGCAGCGCGGAGGGGACTAGCGGATACAATGAGCAGTTCTTC. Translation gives CASSAEGTSGYNEQFF.

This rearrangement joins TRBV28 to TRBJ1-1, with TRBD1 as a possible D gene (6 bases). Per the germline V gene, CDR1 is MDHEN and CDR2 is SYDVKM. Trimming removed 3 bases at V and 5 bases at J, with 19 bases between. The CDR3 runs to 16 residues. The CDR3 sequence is CASSLAGAEKKTEAFF. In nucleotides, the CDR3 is TGTGCCAGCAGTTTGGCAGGGGCGGAAAAAAAAACTGAAGCTTTCTTT.

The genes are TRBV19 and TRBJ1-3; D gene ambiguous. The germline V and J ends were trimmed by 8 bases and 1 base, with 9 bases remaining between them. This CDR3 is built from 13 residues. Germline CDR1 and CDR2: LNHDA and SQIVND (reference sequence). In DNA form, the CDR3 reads TGTGCCAGTGCAAGCTATTCTGGAAACACCATATATTTT. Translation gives CASASYSGNTIYF. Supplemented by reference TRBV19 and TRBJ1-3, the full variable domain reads DGGITQSPKYLFRKEGQNVTLSCEQNLNHDAMYWYRQDPGQGLRLIYYSQIVNDFQKGDIAEGYSVSREKKESFPLTVTSAQKNPTAFYLCASASYSGNTIYFGEGSWLTVV.

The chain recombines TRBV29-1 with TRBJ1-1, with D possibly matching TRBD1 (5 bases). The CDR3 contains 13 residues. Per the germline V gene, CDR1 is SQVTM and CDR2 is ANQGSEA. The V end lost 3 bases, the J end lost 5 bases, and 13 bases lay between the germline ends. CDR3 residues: CSVEGGARTEAFF. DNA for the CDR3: TGCAGCGTTGAGGGAGGGGCGAGGACTGAAGCTTTCTTT. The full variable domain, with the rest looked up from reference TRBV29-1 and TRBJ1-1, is SAVISQKPSRDICQRGTSLTIQCQVDSQVTMMFWYRQQPGQSLTLIATANQGSEATYESGFVIDKFPISRPNLTFSTLTVSNMSPEDSSIYLCSVEGGARTEAFFGQGTRLTVV.

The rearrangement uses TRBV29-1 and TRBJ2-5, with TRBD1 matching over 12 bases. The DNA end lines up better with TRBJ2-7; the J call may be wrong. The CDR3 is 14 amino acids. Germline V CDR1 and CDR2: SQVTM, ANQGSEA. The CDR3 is CSAKSGTGGSEQYF. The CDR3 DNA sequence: TGCAGCGCCAAATCCGGGACAGGGGGCTCCGAGCAGTACTTC.

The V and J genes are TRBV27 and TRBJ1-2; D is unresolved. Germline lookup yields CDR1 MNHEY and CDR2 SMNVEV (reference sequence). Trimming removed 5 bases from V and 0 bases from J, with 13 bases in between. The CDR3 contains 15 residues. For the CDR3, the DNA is TGTGCCAGCAGTGGCGGGAGGCCAGCTAACTATGGCTACACCTTC. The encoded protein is CASSGGRPANYGYTF.

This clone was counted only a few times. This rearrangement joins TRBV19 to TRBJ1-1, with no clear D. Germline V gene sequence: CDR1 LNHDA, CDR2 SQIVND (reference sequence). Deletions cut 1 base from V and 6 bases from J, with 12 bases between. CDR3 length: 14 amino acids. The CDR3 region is CASSIGSGPAEAFF. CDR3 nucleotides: TGTGCCAGTAGTATAGGTTCAGGTCCGGCTGAAGCTTTCTTT.

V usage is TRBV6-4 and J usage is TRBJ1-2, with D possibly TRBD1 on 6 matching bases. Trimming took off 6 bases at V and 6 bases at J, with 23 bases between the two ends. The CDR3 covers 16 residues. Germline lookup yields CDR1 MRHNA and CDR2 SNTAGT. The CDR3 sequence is CASRTDPGDAANGYTF. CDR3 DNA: TGTGCCAGCAGGACAGACCCAGGGGACGCAGCGAATGGCTACACCTTC.

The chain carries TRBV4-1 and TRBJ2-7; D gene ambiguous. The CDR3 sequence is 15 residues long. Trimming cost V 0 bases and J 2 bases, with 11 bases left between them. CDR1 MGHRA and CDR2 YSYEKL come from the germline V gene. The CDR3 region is CASSQEPEIPYEQYF. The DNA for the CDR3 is TGCGCCAGCAGCCAAGAACCGGAGATCCCCTACGAGCAGTACTTC.

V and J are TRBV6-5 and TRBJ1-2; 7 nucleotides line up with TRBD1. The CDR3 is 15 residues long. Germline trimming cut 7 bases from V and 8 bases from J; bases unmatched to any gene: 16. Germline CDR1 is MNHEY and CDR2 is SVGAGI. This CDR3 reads CASNEGSTGLGGYTF. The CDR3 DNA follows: TGTGCCAGCAACGAAGGCTCGACAGGGCTGGGAGGCTACACCTTC.